A selection of T cell receptor beta chains follows, all from one sample in a study of blood T cells in healthy people across ages. MiXCR, applied by TCRdb to the 5' RACE reads, yields one record per CDR3 protein. The sample has about 1.1 million distinct CDR3 sequences, roughly two fifths seen once. Specimen: blood. The receptors here all came from a man aged 18 to 30 in good health. CDR3s include the opening cysteine and the closing phenylalanine or tryptophan. A D gene is named only where the DNA matches it firmly.

D gene: NA
J gene: NA
V gene: TRBV7-2
CDR3 protein: CASNQGSGEQYF

D gene: NA
J gene: TRBJ1-6
V gene: TRBV12-3/TRBV12-4
CDR3 protein: CASSSGPSLHF

D gene: NA
J gene: TRBJ2-7
V gene: TRBV4-3
CDR3 protein: CASSPSDGYEQYF

D gene: TRBD1
J gene: TRBJ1-1
V gene: TRBV5-1
CDR3 protein: CASRDRGRTEAFF

D gene: NA
J gene: TRBJ2-3
V gene: TRBV6-6
CDR3 protein: CASSPRQARTDTQYF

D gene: NA
J gene: TRBJ1-2
V gene: TRBV25-1
CDR3 protein: CASSGRQESNYGYTF

D gene: NA
J gene: TRBJ1-1
V gene: TRBV4-3
CDR3 protein: CASSQDWRGTPRNTEAFF

D gene: TRBD1
J gene: TRBJ2-1
V gene: TRBV12-3/TRBV12-4
CDR3 protein: CASSQTTGETYNEQFF

D gene: NA
J gene: TRBJ1-2
V gene: TRBV4-1
CDR3 protein: CASSQDQAGNYDYTF

D gene: TRBD1
J gene: TRBJ2-6
V gene: TRBV6-2/TRBV6-3
CDR3 protein: CASSRQGSRSEANVLTF

D gene: NA
J gene: TRBJ2-1
V gene: TRBV5-1
CDR3 protein: CASRSSPGNEQFF

D gene: NA
J gene: TRBJ2-2
V gene: TRBV6-5
CDR3 protein: CASSYTAGTTGELFF

D gene: NA
J gene: TRBJ2-1
V gene: TRBV20-1
CDR3 protein: CSARGGPGAYNEQFF

D gene: NA
J gene: TRBJ2-3
V gene: TRBV6-2/TRBV6-3
CDR3 protein: CASSTALQGADTQYF

D gene: TRBD1
J gene: TRBJ2-3
V gene: TRBV20-1
CDR3 protein: CSARNVPGQGFSLAVIDTQYF

D gene: NA
J gene: TRBJ2-3
V gene: TRBV4-2
CDR3 protein: CASSQDVEVYTDTQYF

D gene: TRBD1
J gene: TRBJ1-6
V gene: TRBV25-1
CDR3 protein: CASSDGGTGNSPLHF

D gene: NA
J gene: TRBJ1-2
V gene: TRBV20-1
CDR3 protein: CSASSEGRDYGYTF

D gene: NA
J gene: TRBJ1-1
V gene: TRBV18
CDR3 protein: CASSPGDTMNTEAFF

D gene: TRBD2
J gene: TRBJ2-1
V gene: TRBV29-1
CDR3 protein: CSACAGLAGNEQFF

D gene: TRBD1
J gene: TRBJ1-1
V gene: TRBV5-1
CDR3 protein: CASSLKGAENTEAFF

D gene: TRBD2
J gene: TRBJ2-1
V gene: TRBV5-1
CDR3 protein: CASSLGNSGGGNEQFF

D gene: TRBD2
J gene: TRBJ2-1
V gene: TRBV7-2
CDR3 protein: CASSLNGGGYDEQFF

D gene: NA
J gene: TRBJ1-5
V gene: TRBV7-3
CDR3 protein: CASSFYQPQHF

D gene: TRBD2
J gene: TRBJ2-3
V gene: TRBV2
CDR3 protein: CASTGEGGGRTDTQYF

D gene: TRBD1
J gene: TRBJ1-1
V gene: TRBV5-1
CDR3 protein: CASSSQDRGQTEAFF

D gene: NA
J gene: TRBJ2-3
V gene: TRBV18
CDR3 protein: CASSPPRIDTQYF